One sample yielded the 13 T cell receptor beta chains listed below, sequenced in a study of blood T cell repertoires in COVID-19. Repertoires were generated with immunoSEQ multiplex PCR, while TCRdb's copy carries only in-frame clones and drops some. The data show 140,000 to 150,000 clones, around four fifths seen once. The sequencing sample was made of peripheral blood. These receptor sequences come from a middle-aged woman with active or convalescent COVID-19.

The rearrangement uses TRBV3-1 (or the pseudogene TRBV3-2) and TRBJ2-1, with 12 bases aligning to TRBD2. This CDR3 is 15 amino acids long. The germline V gene has CDR1 LGHDT and CDR2 YNNKEL (reference sequence). Unmatched junction bases numbered 6, after V lost 4 bases and J lost 8 bases. Here the CDR3 reads CASSPTSGRRDEQFF. CDR3 nucleotide sequence: TGTGCCAGCAGCCCCACTAGCGGGAGGAGGGATGAGCAGTTCTTC.

This clone was observed a few times. This chain links TRBV28 with TRBJ1-2; no definite D call. Germline CDR1 and CDR2: MDHEN and SYDVKM. CDR3 size: 15 residues. V was trimmed by 6 bases and J by 3 bases, leaving 17 bases between them. The CDR3 here is CASSLTTPRYYGYTF. Written as DNA, the CDR3 is TGTGCCAGCAGCCTGACAACGCCCCGGTACTATGGCTACACCTTC.

The J gene is TRBJ2-1, the V gene TRBV2, with a tentative D call TRBD1 (6 bases). Per the germline V gene, CDR1 is SNHLY and CDR2 is FYNNEI. The CDR3 sequence is 15 residues long. V lost 4 bases, J lost 8 bases, and 18 bases lay in between. The CDR3 DNA is TGTGCCAGCAGTGTCAGTCCAGGGGCGGTCTATGAGCAGTTCTTC. Residues: CASSVSPGAVYEQFF.

This clone was recorded only once. The chain employs TRBV30 and TRBJ1-1; 8 nucleotides match TRBD1. The germline gives CDR1 GTSNPN, CDR2 SVGIG (reference sequence). V gave up 4 bases and J gave up 4 bases; unmatched junction bases: 11. The CDR3 runs to 15 residues. The CDR3 DNA is TGTGCCTGGATGTGGCAGGGGGCGCGTAGCACTGAAGCTTTCTTT. The encoded protein is CAWMWQGARSTEAFF. The complete variable domain, with remaining parts taken from reference TRBV30 and TRBJ1-1, reads SQTIHQWPATLVQPVGSPLSLECTVEGTSNPNLYWYRQAAGRGLQLLFYSVGIGQISSEVPQNLSASRPQDRQFILSSKKLLLSDSGFYLCAWMWQGARSTEAFFGQGTRLTVV.

The chain uses TRBV28 and TRBJ1-5; D is possibly TRBD1 (6 bases). The CDR3 is made up of 15 amino acids. V was trimmed by 4 bases and J by 13 bases, leaving 23 bases between them. Per germline, CDR1 MDHEN and CDR2 SYDVKM. In DNA, the CDR3 is TGTGCCAGCAGTTCTTACCAGATTCGGACAGAGTTTCAGCATTTT. Translating it yields CASSSYQIRTEFQHF.

This rearrangement joins TRBV10-3 to TRBJ2-3; TRBD1 matches at 9 bases. Losses at the gene ends were 1 base for V and 3 bases for J; bases not matched to a gene: 11. The CDR3 loop spans 18 amino acids. Germline-derived CDR1 and CDR2 are ENHRY and SYGVKD. The CDR3 DNA sequence: TGTGCCATCAGTGAGTTCTCCGGGACAGGGTTCGAGACAGATACGCAGTATTTT. It is translated as CAISEFSGTGFETDTQYF.

This chain uses TRBV7-9 with TRBJ1-3, with D maybe TRBD1 (6 bases). The V gene's germline CDR1 is SEHNR and CDR2 FQNEAQ (reference sequence). This CDR3 has 15 residues. With 1 base removed from V and 4 bases from J, the gap between germline ends came to 11 bases. Here the CDR3 reads CASSLEQGSGNTIYF. The CDR3 bases are TGTGCCAGCAGCTTAGAACAGGGTTCGGGAAACACCATATATTTT.

V usage is TRBV6-4 and J usage is TRBJ2-2, with TRBD1 matching over 7 bases. The germline V gene has CDR1 MRHNA and CDR2 SNTAGT. V shed 5 bases and J 7 bases; nucleotides not matched to a gene: 7. CDR3 size: 14 residues. This CDR3 reads CASSPTGDVGELFF. The CDR3, as DNA: TGTGCCAGCAGTCCTACAGGGGATGTCGGGGAGCTGTTTTTT.

The chain recombines TRBV5-8 with TRBJ1-4; 7 bases fit TRBD1. CDR3 length: 17 amino acids. V dropped 4 bases and J dropped 0; count of bases not matched to a gene: 9. Germline-derived CDR1 and CDR2 are SGHTS and YDEGEE. The chain's CDR3 is CASSNRGEVATNEKLFF. In DNA form, the CDR3 reads TGTGCCAGCAGCAACAGGGGAGAGGTGGCAACTAATGAAAAACTGTTTTTT.

The chain recombines TRBV18 with TRBJ1-1, with 7 bases aligning to TRBD1. V was pared by 2 bases and J by 7 bases, with 7 bases of the junction left unmatched. CDR3 length equals 14 residues. Looked up from germline, CDR1 is KGHSH and CDR2 is LQKENI. In DNA form, the CDR3 reads TGTGCCAGCTCACCAACCGGGACAGCTAATGAAGCTTTCTTT. Translation: CASSPTGTANEAFF.

This CDR3 reads CATSRPDRGQGYTF. For the CDR3, the DNA is TGTGCCACCAGCAGACCAGACAGGGGGCAGGGCTACACCTTC. The J gene is TRBJ1-2, the V gene TRBV15; TRBD1 matches 10 bases. V shed 2 bases, J shed 8 bases, and the junction held 5 bases outside the gene matches. Germline V gives CDR1 LNHNV, CDR2 YYDKDF (reference sequence). CDR3 length: 14 amino acids.

The rearrangement links TRBV5-1 to TRBJ2-5; TRBD1 might be the D (6 bases). CDR3 length: 16 residues. Germline-derived CDR1 and CDR2 are SGHRS and YFSETQ. Trimming stripped 1 base from V and 3 bases from J, with 16 bases between. The CDR3 is CASSLQGNRVEETQYF. The DNA of the CDR3 is TGCGCCAGCAGCTTGCAAGGGAACAGGGTTGAAGAGACCCAGTACTTC.

This clone appeared a single time. The chain is built from TRBV6-5 and TRBJ2-7; D possibly corresponds to TRBD1 (6 bases). CDR3 size: 15 residues. Trimming took off 6 bases at V and 1 base at J, with 16 bases between the two ends. Germline V CDR1 and CDR2: MNHEY, SVGAGI. The DNA for the CDR3 is TGTGCCAGCAGCTCCCCTCACAGGGAGTCCTACGAGCAGTACTTC. As protein: CASSSPHRESYEQYF.